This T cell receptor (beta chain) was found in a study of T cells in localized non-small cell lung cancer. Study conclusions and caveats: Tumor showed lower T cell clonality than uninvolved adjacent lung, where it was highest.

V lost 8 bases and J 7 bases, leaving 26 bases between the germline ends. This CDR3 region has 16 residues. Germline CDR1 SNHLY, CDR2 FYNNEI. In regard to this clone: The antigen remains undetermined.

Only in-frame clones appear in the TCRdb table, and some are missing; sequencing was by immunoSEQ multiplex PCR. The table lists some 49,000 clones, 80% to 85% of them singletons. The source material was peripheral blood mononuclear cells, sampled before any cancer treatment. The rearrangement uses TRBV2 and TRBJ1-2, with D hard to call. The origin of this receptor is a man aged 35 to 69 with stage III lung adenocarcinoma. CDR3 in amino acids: CASDNTVTTSASGYTF. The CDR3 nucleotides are TGTGCCAGCGACAATACAGTAACCACGTCCGCTAGTGGCTACACCTTC.